This T cell receptor beta chain was sequenced for a study of post-analysis software for immune sequencing data. Whole-study findings and limits: Several TRBV segments (TRBV5-6, TRBV5-1 and TRBV20-1 among them) occurred more frequently in patients than in controls.

The CDR3 length is 15 residues. In germline, CDR1 is SGHRS, CDR2 YFSETQ. Unique-molecular-identifier-tagged TCR beta cDNA libraries were used. TCRdb ran MiXCR on the PCR reads and lists one entry per CDR3 protein. The sample has 650,000 to 900,000 distinct CDR3 sequences; 35% to 55% are singletons. Points on this clonotype: What it binds is not known.

This sequence originates from a girl aged 5-17 years with multiple sclerosis. The V call is TRBV5-1, the J call TRBJ2-4; 7 bases fit TRBD1. The last part of the DNA fits TRBJ2-7 better; the J call may be wrong. Source material: blood. CDR3 sequence: CASSLPGQHRDEQYF. For the CDR3, the DNA is TGCGCCAGCAGCCTACCGGGACAGCACCGAGACGAGCAGTACTTC.